This TCR beta chain is drawn from a study of CD8+ T cells in alopecia areata. Concerning this clone: At the DNA level, this CDR3 is encoded by other sequences in the same sample as well.

cDNA serving as the sequencing template came from extracted, reverse transcribed RNA. Some clones are missing from TCRdb's copy, which holds only in-frame ones; the method was immunoSEQ multiplex PCR. The table lists some 240,000 clones, 50% to 60% of them singletons, with approximately 0.5% in the top ten. The CDR3 consists of 15 residues. Trimming cost V 1 base and J 1 base; bases outside gene matches: 3. Per germline, CDR1 SGDLS and CDR2 YYNGEE. The rearrangement joins TRBV9 to TRBJ2-3; 7 bases are a match to TRBD2. Sample: CD4+ T cells sorted from blood, taken at week 0. This clonotype was obtained from a human donor with alopecia areata. The CDR3: CASSVLAGGTDTQYF. The DNA of the CDR3 is TGTGCCAGCAGCGTACTGGCGGGGGGCACAGATACGCAGTATTTT.